This T cell receptor (beta chain) was obtained from a study of a mutant IDH1 vaccine in newly diagnosed glioma. Looking at the study overall: Before enrollment, patients got radiotherapy alone, temozolomide alone, or mostly the combination.

Method: immunoSEQ multiplex PCR; TCRdb's copy keeps in-frame clones and lacks some. The sample includes around 31,000 clones, about three fifths of them seen just once. In regard to this clone: The antigen remains unidentified.

Described time point: week 5, during vaccination. Each vaccine dose was 300 ug of mutant IDH1 20-mer peptide, with topical imiquimod. Looked up from germline, CDR1 is LNHDA and CDR2 is SQIVND (reference sequence). The CDR3 spans 14 residues. The V and J ends lost 3 bases and 2 bases respectively, with 10 bases between them. This specimen was PBMCs, taken from a glioma patient whose treatment included an IDH1 peptide vaccine. The chain employs TRBV19 and TRBJ1-2; a weak D match, TRBD1 (6 bases). This receptor was obtained from a woman between 18 and 29 years old with glioma. This CDR3 reads CASSMSRGNYGYTF. In nucleotides, the CDR3 is TGTGCCAGTAGTATGTCAAGGGGGAACTATGGCTACACCTTC.